The clone carrying this T cell receptor (beta chain) was seen just once. This specimen belongs to a study of cytomegalovirus exposure and HLA in healthy donors. The V gene end was trimmed by 1 base and the J gene end by 4 bases; junction bases not matched to a gene: 4. The CDR3 has 15 residues. The V gene's germline CDR1 is SGHTA and CDR2 FQGNSA. The PCR was carried out with 60 Vbeta primers and 13 Jbeta primers. Clones were sequenced by immunoSEQ multiplex PCR, and TCRdb holds only the in-frame ones, with some missing. The sample lists 150,000 to 200,000 clones, approximately 80% occurring once. The sequenced sample was PBMCs. V and J are TRBV7-2 and TRBJ2-1; 7 bases align to TRBD1. The receptor's source is a man in his late teens or twenties in good health and CMV-seronegative. The CDR3 reads CASSLGQGFYNEQFF. The DNA of the CDR3 is TGTGCCAGCAGCTTAGGACAGGGTTTTTACAATGAGCAGTTCTTC.